The clone carrying this T cell receptor (beta chain) was counted only a few times. The antigen is not known. These data originate in a study of blood T cells in healthy people across ages. Across the study: About one barcoded TCR beta cDNA was captured per two T cells. Findings of the study overall: Unsorted PBMCs blocked a conclusive comparison of naive and antigen-experienced cells.

Sample-barcoded 5' priming and a J-beta primer mix drove a second PCR of roughly 6 to 12 cycles. TCRdb reprocessed the 5' RACE reads via MiXCR and lists one record per CDR3 protein. The repertoire holds 1.5 million to 2 million distinct CDR3 sequences, with roughly 27% as singletons. The sequenced material came from blood. This sequence originates from a woman under 40 in good health.

The CDR3 DNA reads as TGTGCCAGTAGTAAAGGAGGCTTCAATCAGCCCCAGCATTTT. It codes for CASSKGGFNQPQHF. The chain joins TRBV19 to TRBJ1-5, with D uncertain. V dropped 4 bases and J dropped 3 bases, with 10 bases sitting between them. Germline V gene sequence: CDR1 LNHDA, CDR2 SQIVND (reference sequence). The CDR3 totals 14 residues. The full variable domain, rest sourced from reference TRBV19 and TRBJ1-5, is DGGITQSPKYLFRKEGQNVTLSCEQNLNHDAMYWYRQDPGQGLRLIYYSQIVNDFQKGDIAEGYSVSREKKESFPLTVTSAQKNPTAFYLCASSKGGFNQPQHFGDGTRLSIL.